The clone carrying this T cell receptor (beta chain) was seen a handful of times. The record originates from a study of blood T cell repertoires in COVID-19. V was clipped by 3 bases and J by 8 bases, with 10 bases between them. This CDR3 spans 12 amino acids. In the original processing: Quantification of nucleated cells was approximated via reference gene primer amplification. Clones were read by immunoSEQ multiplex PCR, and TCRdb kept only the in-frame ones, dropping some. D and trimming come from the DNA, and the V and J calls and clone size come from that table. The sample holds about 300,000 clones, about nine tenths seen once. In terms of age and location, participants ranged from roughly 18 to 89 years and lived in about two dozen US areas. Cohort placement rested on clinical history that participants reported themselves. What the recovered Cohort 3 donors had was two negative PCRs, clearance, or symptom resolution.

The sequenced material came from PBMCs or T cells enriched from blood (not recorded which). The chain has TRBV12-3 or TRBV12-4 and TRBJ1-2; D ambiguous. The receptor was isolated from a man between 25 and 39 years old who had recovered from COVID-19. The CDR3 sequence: CASSFARSGYTF. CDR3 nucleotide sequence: TGTGCCAGCAGTTTCGCGCGTTCGGGCTACACCTTC.